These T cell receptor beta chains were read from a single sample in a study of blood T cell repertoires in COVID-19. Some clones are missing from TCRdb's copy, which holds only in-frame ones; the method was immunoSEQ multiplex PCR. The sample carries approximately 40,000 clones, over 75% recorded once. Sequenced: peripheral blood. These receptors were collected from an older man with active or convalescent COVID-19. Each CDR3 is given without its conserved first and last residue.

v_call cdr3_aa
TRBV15 ATSRVGDRVFEGYT
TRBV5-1 ASSLGLARTNTGELF
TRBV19 ASSDTGGSPLH
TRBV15 ATSRGSHGQETQY
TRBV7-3 ASSLGGPADTQY
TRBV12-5 ASGLGAGTRGTDTQY
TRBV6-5 ASYRAPYSTDTQY
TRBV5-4 ASSLVSRTLSYEQY
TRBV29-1 SVRRGWAGEQY
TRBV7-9 ASSPPGGHEQY
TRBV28 ASSSTERESTDTQY
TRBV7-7 ASSLDRGGRTQY
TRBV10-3 AISDWSSYNSPLH
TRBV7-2 ASSSFGAGGPNEQF
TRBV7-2 ASSWDPPGTGHEQY
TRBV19 ASSKRPGGYDGNTEAF
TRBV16 ASSHLGRPGGAF
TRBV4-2 ASSQVAAPETQY
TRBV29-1 SVVEALEQY
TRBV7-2 ASSPWPGSYEQY
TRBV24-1 ATSEDSLNTEAF
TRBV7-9 ASSFLTDTQY
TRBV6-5 ASSFALDSGANVLT
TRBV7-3 ASSLGGTSGQETQY
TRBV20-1 SASGTGGNTDTQY
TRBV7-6 ASSALVPGQYNSPLH
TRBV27 ASSFKSNQPQH
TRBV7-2 ASSLAGYGRGKILQDTGELF
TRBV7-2 ASSGYPRVELF
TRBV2 ASSDNLAGWYQETQY
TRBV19 ASSIEDVEGVPEAF
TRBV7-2 ANSLPGAYEQY
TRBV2 ASSVEREVDYNEQF
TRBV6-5 ANRGQGEVGYT
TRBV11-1 ASSSGDNQPQH
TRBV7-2 ASSLVPDRYYGYT
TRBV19 ASSMSERLAYEQY
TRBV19 ASHTSGNYNEQF
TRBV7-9 ASSLSSGRGDTQY
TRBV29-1 SVGGTGNQPQH
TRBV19 ASKTGTSSNQPQH
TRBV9 ASSAADRDTIY
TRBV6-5 ASSRQGLDQPQH
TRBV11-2 ASIHPGGNTEAF
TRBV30 AWSDRVMRTEAF
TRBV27 ASRTSGGADNEQF
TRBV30 AWSVSARGYQPQH
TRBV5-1 ASSLGGHGTEAF
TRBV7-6 ASSLVPFQEQY
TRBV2 ASSDASGGRNEQF
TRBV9 ASSVGPGGAGGETQY
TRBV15 ATSRDRGTTYEQY
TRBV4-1 ASSRGAREGSNEKLF
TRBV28 ASSPTGQGDSYEQY
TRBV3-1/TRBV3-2 ASSQGRTGNEKLF
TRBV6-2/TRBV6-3 ASSSHPPVIEIEAF
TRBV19 ASSRTIGTSGGLWDTQY